Sequencing of this T cell receptor (beta chain) was carried out in a study of T cell responses to AZD1222 COVID-19 vaccine. Overall study results and limits: Donors were largely white British and mainly female; clonal diversity was possibly underestimated. CD4 TCRs linked to vaccination spanned spike, dominating at 160-218 and 743-854. Researchers took repertoire samples only after the peak T cell response had come. Reports indicate that nearly half of spike-specific TCRs are directed at unmutated variant regions.

Concerning this clone itself: The antigen is unknown.

Some clones are missing from TCRdb's copy, which holds only in-frame ones; the method was immunoSEQ multiplex PCR. The repertoire holds tens of thousands of clones, about 90% seen once, with less than 4% in the top ten. Per germline, CDR1 MGHDK and CDR2 SYGVNS. Losses at the gene ends were 8 bases for V and 4 bases for J; bases not matched to a gene: 9. This CDR3 region has 15 residues. This rearrangement joins TRBV25-1 to TRBJ2-1; 9 nucleotides agree with TRBD1. Sequences were derived from peripheral blood, sampled 28 days after the second AZD1222 dose. The source of this sequence is an adult who received the AZD1222 COVID-19 vaccine. The CDR3: CASESAGQGYNEQFF. The CDR3 nucleotides read TGTGCCAGCGAATCGGCGGGACAGGGTTACAATGAGCAGTTCTTC.